A selection of T cell receptor beta chains follows, all from one sample in a study of graft-versus-host responses after intestinal transplantation. Sequenced by immunoSEQ multiplex PCR; TCRdb stores in-frame clones only, minus some. The table records tens of thousands of clones, roughly 89% of them present only once. Sequenced here: PBMCs, sampled 26 days after transplant. All receptors come from a human patient who received an intestinal transplant, so some T cells may come from the graft donor. The CDR3 runs from the conserved cysteine through the conserved F or W. The order of the fields is J gene, D gene, V gene, clone size, CDR3 DNA, CDR3 protein. The D gene is left open where the match is weak. Only some rows state a clone size, as once, few, many or a class for expanded clones.

>TRBJ1-1|-|TRBV6-1|-
TGTGCCAGCAGGGCAAGGAACACTGAAGCTTTCTTT
CASRARNTEAFF
>TRBJ1-1|-|TRBV6-5|-
TGTGCCAGCAGTTACGGGGGGGGGACTGAAGCTTTCTTT
CASSYGGGTEAFF
>TRBJ1-1|-|TRBV5-6|-
TGTGCCAGCAGCTTGTCGCCTAGCGGGAACACTGAAGCTTTCTTT
CASSLSPSGNTEAFF
>TRBJ1-2|-|TRBV5-1|once
TGCGCCAGCAGCTTCTCGGGGGGCAACTATGGCTACACCTTC
CASSFSGGNYGYTF
>TRBJ1-1|-|TRBV6-8|once
TGTGCCAGCAGTTACCGTGCAGGGTTGGACACTGAAGCTTTCTTT
CASSYRAGLDTEAFF
>TRBJ1-1|TRBD1|TRBV9|-
TGTGCCAGCACCAAAACCGGACAGGAAGTGTGGGAGACTGAAGCTTTCTTT
CASTKTGQEVWETEAFF
>TRBJ1-3|-|TRBV14|-
TGTGCCAGCAGCCAAGACCCCCCAGGGTCTGGAAACACCATATATTTT
CASSQDPPGSGNTIYF
>TRBJ1-1|-|TRBV9|-
TGTGCCAGCAGATTCTCTGAGGGAGAAATAACTGAAGCTTTCTTT
CASRFSEGEITEAFF
>TRBJ2-3|-|TRBV6-6|-
TGTGCCAGCAGTTTAGACATCCTTAGCACAGATACGCAGTATTTT
CASSLDILSTDTQYF
>TRBJ1-2|TRBD1|TRBV5-1|-
TGCGCCAGCAGCCTTACCGGGACAGGCAACTATGGCTACACCTTC
CASSLTGTGNYGYTF
>TRBJ2-2|-|TRBV6-5|-
TGTGCCAGCACCTCAGGAAAGGGATGGGGCGGGGAGCTGCTTTTT
CASTSGKGWGGELLF
>TRBJ1-3|-|TRBV27|-
TGTGCCAGCAGCCAGGCAGTAGGAGGAAACACCATATATTTT
CASSQAVGGNTIYF
>TRBJ1-5|TRBD1|TRBV6-1|once
TGTGCCAGCAGTGGGCAGGGGGCAGGTCAGCCCCAGCATTTT
CASSGQGAGQPQHF
>TRBJ2-5|-|TRBV7-9|-
TGTGCCAGCAGCTTATCAGGGGGGTACGAGACCCAGTACTTC
CASSLSGGYETQYF
>TRBJ2-1|TRBD2|TRBV19|-
TGTGCCAGTAGTATACTAGCGGGGCGGGATGAGCAGTTCTTC
CASSILAGRDEQFF
>TRBJ1-4|-|TRBV4-2|-
TGTGCCAGCAGCCAAGCCCTCGGGGGGGATGAAAAACTGTTTTTT
CASSQALGGDEKLFF
>TRBJ1-2|TRBD1|TRBV5-6|-
TGTGCCAGCAGCTTCTTTGAGGGGGCCGGCGGCTACACCTTC
CASSFFEGAGGYTF
>TRBJ2-5|-|TRBV6-5|-
TGTGCCAGCAGTTACGAGGCGGAGGGGGCCCTTGAGACCCAGTACTTC
CASSYEAEGALETQYF
>TRBJ2-5|-|TRBV4-3|-
TGCGCCAGCAGCCGTATCGGCGGAGGGAAGCAAGAGACCCAGTACTTC
CASSRIGGGKQETQYF
>TRBJ1-4|-|TRBV30|-
TGTGCCTGGGAACCTTCGGGGGCTAATGAAAAACTGTTTTTT
CAWEPSGANEKLFF
>TRBJ2-7|-|TRBV2|-
TGTGCCAGCAGTGACCGGCAGCCACGACACTACGAGCAGTACTTC
CASSDRQPRHYEQYF
>TRBJ2-5|-|TRBV7-9|-
TGTGCCAGCAGAGGCGGGAAAGAGACCCAGTACTTC
CASRGGKETQYF
>TRBJ1-5|-|TRBV7-8|-
TGTGCCAGCAGCTTATTAGATAGCAATCAGCCCCAGCATTTT
CASSLLDSNQPQHF
>TRBJ1-6|TRBD1|TRBV28|-
TGTGCCAGCAGTTCGGGCAGGGGGTCGCTACCCCTCCACTTT
CASSSGRGSLPLHF
>TRBJ1-2|TRBD1|TRBV5-1|-
TGCGCCAGCAGCTTGTTAGGGGGCCCATGGGGCTACACCTTC
CASSLLGGPWGYTF
>TRBJ1-2|-|TRBV4-1|-
TGCGCCAGCAGCCAAACAGGGAACGGCTACACCTTC
CASSQTGNGYTF
>TRBJ2-2|-|TRBV6-1|-
TGTGCCAGCAGTGAGTTACAGGGGAGGTACACCGGGGAGCTGTTTTTT
CASSELQGRYTGELFF
>TRBJ2-5|TRBD1|TRBV29-1|-
TGCAGCGTTCGCGGACAGGGGACAGAGACCCAGTACTTC
CSVRGQGTETQYF